This TCR beta chain appears in the sequencing data of a study of blood T cell repertoires in COVID-19. V shed 3 bases, J shed 1 base, and the junction held 3 bases outside the gene matches. The CDR3 spans 16 residues. CDR1 is DFQATT and CDR2 is SNEGSKA in the germline V gene (reference sequence). TCRdb keeps only in-frame clones here, not all; method: immunoSEQ multiplex PCR. Among about 160,000 clones, 88% were seen once, and the ten largest hold 6.5% to 8.5%. Cohorts were based on clinical histories the participants reported. Sequenced input: PBMCs or T cells enriched from blood (not recorded which). The genes are TRBV20-1 and TRBJ2-3, with 14 positions matching TRBD2. This TCR was recovered from a woman between 45 and 60 years old who had recovered from COVID-19. CDR3 nucleotide sequence: TGCAGTGCTAGTGGACTAGCGGGGGGCCGCACAGATACGCAGTATTTT. This sequence encodes CSASGLAGGRTDTQYF.